The clone carrying this T cell receptor (beta chain) was recorded once. This entry is derived from a study of blood T cell repertoires in COVID-19. Study-level background: Samples came from the United States, Italy and Spain, spanning acute and convalescent COVID-19. The analysed material was cDNA or gDNA that came from T cells, B-cell-depleted T cells, or PBMCs.

The authors' processing: Reference gene primer amplification in the assay estimated nucleated cell counts. Data came from immunoSEQ multiplex PCR; TCRdb stores just in-frame clones and leaves some out. V and J calls and clone size are as listed in that table; D and trimming were resolved from the DNA. The table lists 75,000 to 85,000 clones, 75% to 90% of them singletons. This CDR3 has 15 residues. Per germline, CDR1 LNHDA and CDR2 SQIVND (reference sequence). V gave up 2 bases and J gave up 7 bases, with 12 bases separating them. The genes are TRBV19 and TRBJ1-6; TRBD1 might be the D (5 bases). This receptor was obtained from a human donor in a cohort sampled during active COVID-19. What was sequenced was peripheral blood. The DNA for the CDR3 is TGTGCCAGTAGTATAAAAGAGGGGAGGAATTCACCCCTCCACTTT. Translation gives CASSIKEGRNSPLHF.